This T cell receptor (beta chain) is from a study of T cell repertoires in cytomegalovirus infection. Overall study context: Alongside well-studied HLA-B-restricted CMV epitopes, recently identified HLA-C-restricted CMV epitopes were also used. TCR beta signatures that were public indicated CMV infection and matching HLA type. The study's findings and limits: It was HLA-C-restricted CMV-specific TCR beta clonotypes that dominated the response ex vivo. Based on cumulative public TCR beta family frequency, carriers of CMV plus the relevant HLA were identified.

The CDR3 has 15 residues. Trimming took 5 bases from V and 3 from J, leaving 13 bases between them. CDR1 is KGHDR, CDR2 SFDVKD, per germline. TCRdb re-called the reads through MiXCR, storing one row per CDR3 protein. Here the sample spans some 920,000 distinct CDR3 sequences, roughly 30% being singletons. About this clonotype itself: The antigen remains unidentified.

This material consisted of cultured CD8+ T cells from PBMCs, taken from culture after CMV antigen stimulation. This TCR was sampled from a human donor in good health (CMV status not recorded). Some clones in this sample may be carry-over from other donors' samples. J is TRBJ2-1 and V is TRBV24-1; D is unclear. DNA for the CDR3: TGTGCCACCAGTGGCCTCGTTGACGGCTACAATGAGCAGTTCTTC. Protein: CATSGLVDGYNEQFF.